A single sample gave rise to the 28 T cell receptor beta chains below, sequenced in a study of OX40 agonist ivuxolimab in advanced cancers. The library was built by means of the immunoSEQ multiplex PCR assay. The immuneACCESS repertoire file appears here via TCRdb, limited to in-frame rearrangements. These files lack a portion of the clones; in checked studies, under half of the deficit traces to unresolved V genes, and the cause of the others is not known. For this sample the table gives 60,000 to 65,000 clones, of which approximately 80% were detected only once. The ten largest make up approximately 0.7% of the sample. The sequencing used CD4+ or CD8+ T cells sorted from blood, collected in a trial of the OX40 agonist ivuxolimab. All receptors come from an adult with an advanced solid tumor such as melanoma, head and neck, liver or kidney cancer.

Only a few counts were recorded for this clone. The chain carries TRBV6-1 and TRBJ2-1; TRBD2 matches 13 bases. The CDR3 contains 15 residues. Losses at the gene ends were 8 bases for V and 5 bases for J; bases not matched to a gene: 6. In germline, CDR1 is MNHNS, CDR2 SASEGT. The CDR3 protein is CASGATSGGDNEQFF. The CDR3 DNA is TGTGCCAGCGGGGCAACTAGCGGGGGGGACAATGAGCAGTTCTTC.

This sequence joins TRBV10-2 and TRBJ2-1; D may match TRBD1 or TRBD2 (5 bases each). Germline V lookup: CDR1 WSHSY, CDR2 SAAADI. The CDR3 runs 14 residues. The V and J ends lost 5 bases and 4 bases respectively, with 12 bases between them. This CDR3 is CASSLGVAYNEQFF. Written as DNA, the CDR3 is TGCGCCAGCAGTTTGGGGGTAGCATACAATGAGCAGTTCTTC.

The chain joins TRBV2 to TRBJ2-3, with 8 bases matching TRBD2. V lost 10 bases, J lost 6 bases, and 12 bases stayed unmatched. The V gene's germline CDR1 is SNHLY and CDR2 FYNNEI. The CDR3 runs 14 residues. Here the CDR3 reads CATGGSTPLDTQYF. Here the CDR3 DNA reads TGTGCCACGGGGGGGTCGACCCCGTTGGATACGCAGTATTTT. Drawing the rest from reference TRBV2 and TRBJ2-3, the complete variable domain is EPEVTQTPSHQVTQMGQEVILRCVPISNHLYFYWYRQILGQKVEFLVSFYNNEISEKSEIFDDQFSVERPDGSNFTLKIRSTKLEDSAMYFCATGGSTPLDTQYFGPGTRLTVL.

The V call is TRBV4-1, the J call TRBJ2-2; 8 positions agree with TRBD2. Trimming removed 1 base from V and 5 bases from J; junction bases left unmatched: 3. Germline CDR1 is MGHRA and CDR2 is YSYEKL. CDR3 length: 15 residues. CDR3 in amino acids: CASSQGPGGTGELFF. The CDR3 bases are TGCGCCAGCAGCCAAGGACCGGGGGGGACCGGGGAGCTGTTTTTT.

The genes are TRBV6-6 and TRBJ1-2; TRBD1 is a possible D gene (5 bases). The CDR3 is made up of 13 amino acids. V was cut by 7 bases and J by 7 bases, with 16 bases left in between. Germline-derived CDR1 and CDR2 are MNHNY and SVGAGI (reference sequence). The CDR3 protein is CASTGSTGAGYTF. Here the CDR3 DNA reads TGTGCCAGCACAGGGTCTACGGGCGCTGGCTACACCTTC.

This sequence joins TRBV4-2 and TRBJ1-2, with 9 bases aligning to TRBD1. Germline lookup yields CDR1 LGHNA and CDR2 YNFKEQ. V lost 7 bases, J lost 8 bases, and 11 bases stayed unmatched. The CDR3 spans 14 residues. This chain's CDR3 is CASTGQGEGSGYTF. The CDR3 nucleotides are TGTGCCAGCACGGGACAGGGTGAGGGTTCGGGCTACACCTTC.

This chain uses TRBV19 with TRBJ1-5; a weak D match, TRBD1 (5 bases). In germline, CDR1 is LNHDA, CDR2 SQIVND (reference sequence). This CDR3 contains 17 residues. Trimming cost V 7 bases and J 1 base, with 20 bases left between them. CDR3 DNA sequence: TGTGCCAGTACCCCCTTCCGGGGGGATTTAAGCAATCAGCCCCAGCATTTT. Translated: CASTPFRGDLSNQPQHF.

The chain joins TRBV5-1 to TRBJ2-3; 13 bases fit TRBD2. The trim removed 0 bases at V and 4 bases at J, leaving 2 bases unmatched. Per germline, CDR1 SGHRS and CDR2 YFSETQ. This CDR3 has 16 amino acids. CDR3 amino acids: CASSLATSGGSDTQYF. The DNA of the CDR3 is TGCGCCAGCAGCTTGGCGACTAGCGGGGGGTCAGATACGCAGTATTTT.

J is TRBJ2-7 and V is TRBV10-1; perhaps TRBD2 as D (5 bases). V dropped 3 bases and J dropped 7 bases, with 16 bases sitting between them. This CDR3 region has 14 residues. Per the germline V gene, CDR1 is WNHNN and CDR2 is SYGVQD (reference sequence). CDR3 sequence reads: CASSDEFRSGEQYF. The CDR3 DNA follows: TGCGCCAGCAGTGATGAGTTTCGCTCGGGGGAGCAGTACTTC.

V is TRBV27 and J is TRBJ1-1; 8 nucleotides align to TRBD1. This CDR3 is built from 15 residues. Germline V CDR1 and CDR2: MNHEY, SMNVEV (reference sequence). J was trimmed by 2 bases and V by 2 bases; bases with no gene match: 4. Here the CDR3 DNA reads TGTGCCAGCAGTTTAATGGCAGGGGGCAACACTGAAGCTTTCTTT. It yields the protein CASSLMAGGNTEAFF.

The chain joins TRBV6-1 to TRBJ1-5, with a possible D match to TRBD1 (6 bases). With 6 bases removed from V and 6 bases from J, the gap between germline ends came to 15 bases. The germline CDR1 and CDR2 sequences are MNHNS and SASEGT. The CDR3 sequence is 14 residues long. The CDR3 DNA is TGTGCCAGCAGCCCCGACAGGTCCCCTCAGCCCCAGCATTTT. The encoded protein is CASSPDRSPQPQHF.

The J gene is TRBJ1-1, the V gene TRBV13; 10 positions agree with TRBD1. CDR1 and CDR2 from the germline V gene are PRHDT and FYEKMQ (reference sequence). Trimming removed 0 bases from V and 1 base from J; junction bases left unmatched: 5. This CDR3 has 17 amino acids. The CDR3 here is CASSLGDRGRRNTEAFF. The CDR3 DNA sequence: TGTGCCAGCAGCTTAGGGGACAGGGGGAGGAGGAACACTGAAGCTTTCTTT.

The chain uses TRBV29-1 and TRBJ1-2; D is ambiguous. The germline V and J ends were trimmed by 5 bases and 4 bases, with 14 bases remaining between them. Germline V gene lookup returns CDR1 SQVTM and CDR2 ANQGSEA. The CDR3 covers 13 residues. The CDR3 reads CSVLGGTGYGYTF. CDR3 DNA sequence: TGCAGCGTTTTAGGTGGCACGGGCTATGGCTACACCTTC.

J is TRBJ2-1 and V is TRBV5-1; the D gene is possibly TRBD1 (6 bases). The germline V gene encodes CDR1 SGHRS and CDR2 YFSETQ. The CDR3 covers 12 residues. Trimming stripped 5 bases from V and 12 bases from J, with 15 bases between. CDR3 coding DNA: TGCGCCAGCAGTCGTACAGGGTCCGGGCAGTTCTTC. Residues: CASSRTGSGQFF. Combining the CDR3 with reference TRBV5-1 and TRBJ2-1 gives the whole variable domain KAGVTQTPRYLIKTRGQQVTLSCSPISGHRSVSWYQQTPGQGLQFLFEYFSETQRNKGNFPGRFSGRQFSNSRSEMNVSTLELGDSALYLCASSRTGSGQFFGPGTRLTVL.

The gene calls are TRBV10-2 and TRBJ1-1, with TRBD1 as a possible D gene (6 bases). Germline V gene data show CDR1 as WSHSY and CDR2 as SAAADI. This CDR3 has 15 residues. V gave up 2 bases and J gave up 5 bases, with 15 bases separating them. The CDR3 here is CASSEVQGGATEAFF. The CDR3 DNA sequence: TGCGCCAGCAGTGAGGTACAGGGAGGGGCGACTGAAGCTTTCTTT.

The chain couples TRBV11-2 to TRBJ2-3; 7 bases fit TRBD2. The V and J ends lost 4 bases and 4 bases, in that order; junction bases with no gene match: 5. The CDR3 covers 14 residues. CDR1 is SGHAT, CDR2 FQNNGV, per germline. CDR3 bases: TGTGCCAGCAGCTCCTGGGGGAGGGCAGATACGCAGTATTTT. Translating it yields CASSSWGRADTQYF.

The chain employs TRBV10-1 and TRBJ2-1; 9 nucleotides match TRBD2. J lost 1 base, V lost 6 bases, and 13 bases had no gene match. The CDR3 spans 18 residues. Germline V gene lookup returns CDR1 WNHNN and CDR2 SYGVQD (reference sequence). The CDR3 DNA follows: TGCGCCAGCAGCCGGGCCGGGCTAGCGGGAAGGTCCTACAATGAGCAGTTCTTC. Encoded protein: CASSRAGLAGRSYNEQFF.

This sequence joins TRBV5-4 and TRBJ2-3; 7 positions match TRBD1. This CDR3 has 14 amino acids. The germline CDR1 and CDR2 sequences are SGHNT and YYREEE (reference sequence). The junction had 14 bases not matched to a gene; V was cut back by 9 bases and J by 7 bases. The CDR3 DNA reads as TGTGCCACCTCGTGGCAGGGGGTAAGGTATACGCAGTATTTT. This encodes CATSWQGVRYTQYF.

The sample holds a few counts of this clone. The rearrangement links TRBV9 to TRBJ1-2; tentative D call: TRBD1 (5 bases). Germline CDR1 SGDLS, CDR2 YYNGEE. Between the trimmed V and J ends, which lost 0 bases and 4 bases, there was a span of 10 bases. The CDR3 length is 14 residues. The CDR3 protein is CASSVAGQTYGYTF. The CDR3 DNA sequence: TGTGCCAGCAGCGTAGCGGGGCAGACCTATGGCTACACCTTC.

V usage is TRBV6-4 and J usage is TRBJ1-2; 7 bases are a match to TRBD1. Germline lookup yields CDR1 MRHNA and CDR2 SNTAGT. V trimming: 6 bases; J trimming: 1 base; junction bases outside the gene matches: 8. This CDR3 has 15 amino acids. The CDR3 sequence: CASRTGHSVNYGYTF. CDR3 DNA sequence: TGTGCCAGCAGGACAGGGCACTCAGTTAACTATGGCTACACCTTC.

The chain joins TRBV11-2 to TRBJ1-1, with 8 bases lining up with TRBD1. V lost 1 base to trimming and J lost 4 bases; unmatched junction nucleotides: 2. CDR3 size: 14 residues. The V gene's germline CDR1 is SGHAT and CDR2 FQNNGV. This CDR3 is CASSLGTGPTEAFF. Written as DNA, the CDR3 is TGTGCCAGCAGCTTAGGGACAGGGCCCACTGAAGCTTTCTTT.

The gene calls are TRBV6-6 and TRBJ1-2; D remains ambiguous. Germline CDR1 is MNHNY and CDR2 is SVGAGI (reference sequence). Deletions cut 0 bases from V and 2 bases from J, with 7 bases between. The CDR3 is 14 residues long. CDR3 bases: TGTGCCAGCAGTTACTCGAAAGGAAACTATGGCTACACCTTC. Translated, it gives CASSYSKGNYGYTF.

This clone was detected a few times. The V gene is TRBV5-1, the J gene TRBJ2-5; possibly TRBD2 for D (5 bases). CDR1 SGHRS and CDR2 YFSETQ come from the germline V gene. This CDR3 is 14 amino acids long. The V end was cut by 2 bases, the J end by 1 base, with 9 bases between. The CDR3 DNA sequence: TGCGCCAGCAGCTTCGGAAGCGGCCAAGAGACCCAGTACTTC. Protein product: CASSFGSGQETQYF.

V gene TRBV9 combines with J gene TRBJ2-1, with D perhaps TRBD2 (7 bases). The CDR3 is 15 amino acids. The germline V gene has CDR1 SGDLS and CDR2 YYNGEE. V gave up 0 bases and J gave up 5 bases, with 12 bases separating them. Here the CDR3 reads CASSVEPGGDNEQFF. DNA for the CDR3: TGTGCCAGCAGCGTAGAGCCGGGGGGCGACAATGAGCAGTTCTTC.

This clone has only one observation. In nucleotides, the CDR3 is TGTGCCAGCGGTACAGGGGAACGTGGCTACACCTTC. Its protein is CASGTGERGYTF. The rearrangement joins TRBV11-2 to TRBJ1-2, with TRBD1 matching over 7 bases. The CDR3 covers 12 residues. J lost 7 bases, V lost 8 bases, and 7 bases had no gene match. Germline CDR1 and CDR2: SGHAT and FQNNGV.

The chain combines TRBV5-4 with TRBJ2-3; weak D call: TRBD2 (6 bases). The ends were cut back, 1 base at V and 6 bases at J, with 12 bases in the middle. The CDR3 runs to 14 residues. Germline V gene lookup returns CDR1 SGHNT and CDR2 YYREEE (reference sequence). CDR3 sequence reads: CASSLNGGADTQYF. The CDR3 bases are TGTGCCAGCAGCTTGAACGGGGGAGCCGATACGCAGTATTTT.

The chain carries TRBV19 and TRBJ2-1; D uncertain. Trimming removed 3 bases at V and 0 bases at J, with 15 bases between. The CDR3 covers 17 residues. Per germline, CDR1 LNHDA and CDR2 SQIVND (reference sequence). As DNA, the CDR3 is TGTGCCAGTAGTATCGGCCGCACCTGGAGCTCCTACAATGAGCAGTTCTTC. Protein sequence: CASSIGRTWSSYNEQFF.

The chain employs TRBV5-1 and TRBJ2-7, with 12 bases lining up with TRBD1. Germline CDR1 is SGHRS and CDR2 is YFSETQ. The CDR3 is 15 amino acids. V shed 4 bases and J 2 bases; nucleotides not matched to a gene: 4. CDR3 DNA sequence: TGCGCCAGCAGCCCTGGGACAGGGGGCCCCTACGAGCAGTACTTC. Translating it yields CASSPGTGGPYEQYF.